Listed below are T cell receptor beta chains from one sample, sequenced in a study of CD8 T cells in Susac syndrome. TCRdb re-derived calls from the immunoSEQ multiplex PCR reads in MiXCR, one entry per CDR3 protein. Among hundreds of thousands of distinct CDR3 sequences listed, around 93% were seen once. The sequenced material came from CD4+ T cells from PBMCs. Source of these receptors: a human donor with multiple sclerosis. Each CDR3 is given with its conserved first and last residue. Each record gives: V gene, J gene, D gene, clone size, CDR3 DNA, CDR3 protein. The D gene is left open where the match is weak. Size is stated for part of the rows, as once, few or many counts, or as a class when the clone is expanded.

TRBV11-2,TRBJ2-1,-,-,TGTGCCAGCAGCTTCTTAGGTGCGCGGACCAGCTCCTACAATGAGCAGTTCTTC,CASSFLGARTSSYNEQFF
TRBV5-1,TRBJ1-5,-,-,TGCGCCAGCAGCTTTGACGGGTTTAGCAATCAGCCCCAGCATTTT,CASSFDGFSNQPQHF
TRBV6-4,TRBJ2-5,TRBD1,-,TGTGCCAGCAGAAGGGACAGGGTTGCCGAGACCCAGTACTTC,CASRRDRVAETQYF
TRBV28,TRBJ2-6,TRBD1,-,TGTGCCAGCAGTTTATTAGTCGGGGACAGGTTCTCTGGGGCCAACGTCCTGACTTTC,CASSLLVGDRFSGANVLTF
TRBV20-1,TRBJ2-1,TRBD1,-,TGCAGTGCTAGTGGCGGGGACAGGGGGAATGAGCAGTTCTTC,CSASGGDRGNEQFF
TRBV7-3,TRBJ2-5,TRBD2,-,TGTGCCAGCAGCCCGGGACTAGCCGACCAAGAGACCCAGTACTTC,CASSPGLADQETQYF
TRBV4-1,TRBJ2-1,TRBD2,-,TGCGCCAGCAGCCAAGAAGGGCGGGAGGCCAATGAGCAGTTCTTC,CASSQEGREANEQFF
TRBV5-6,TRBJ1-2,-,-,TGTGCCAGCAGCCCCGGGAGGCGGGGCCAGCTCTATGGCTACACCTTC,CASSPGRRGQLYGYTF
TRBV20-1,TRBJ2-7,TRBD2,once,TGCAGTGCTCCTAATTTTGGGGGGGGAAACTACGAGCAGTACTTC,CSAPNFGGGNYEQYF
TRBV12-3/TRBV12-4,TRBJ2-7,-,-,TGTGCCAGCAGTTTAACAGGGCTGCGAATCAATTATCAGCAGTACTTC,CASSLTGLRINYQQYF
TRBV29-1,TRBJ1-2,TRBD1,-,TGCAGCGCCTCCACCGGGACAGGGGCCTATGGCTACACCTTC,CSASTGTGAYGYTF
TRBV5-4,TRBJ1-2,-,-,TGTGCCAGCAGCACCCCTCGGGGGACGGGCTATGGCTACACCTTC,CASSTPRGTGYGYTF
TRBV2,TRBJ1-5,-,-,TGTGCCAGCAGGCCCCAGGAGTATAGCAATCAGCCCCAGCATTTT,CASRPQEYSNQPQHF
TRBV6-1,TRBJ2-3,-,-,TGTGCCAGCACGGGACGTCCCTTTACGGATACGCAGTATTTT,CASTGRPFTDTQYF
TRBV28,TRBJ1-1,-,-,TGTGCCAGCAGGGAAGAGGGGAACACTGAAGCTTTCTTT,CASREEGNTEAFF
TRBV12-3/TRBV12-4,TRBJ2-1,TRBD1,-,TGTGCCAGCAGTTTTCAGGGGGCTCTGAATGAGCAGTTCTTC,CASSFQGALNEQFF
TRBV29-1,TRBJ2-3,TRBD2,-,TGCAGCGTTCAGACTAGCGCTTACACAGATACGCAGTATTTT,CSVQTSAYTDTQYF
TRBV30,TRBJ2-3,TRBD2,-,TGTGCCTGGGGGCTGCCCGGGACTAGCGGCACAGATACGCAGTATTTT,CAWGLPGTSGTDTQYF
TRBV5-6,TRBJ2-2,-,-,TGTGCCAGCAGCTTGGTTGCGGGGTTGAACACCGGGGAGCGTTTTTTT,CASSLVAGLNTGERFF
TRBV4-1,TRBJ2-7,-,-,TGCGCCAGCAGCCAAGCAGCGTCCTACGAGCAGTACTTC,CASSQAASYEQYF
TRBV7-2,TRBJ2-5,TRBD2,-,TGTGCCAGCAGCTCAAAGACTAGCATGGAGACCCAGTACTTC,CASSSKTSMETQYF
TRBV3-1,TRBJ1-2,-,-,TGTGCCAGCAGCCCCGGGGGCCTGACCTATGGCTACACCTTC,CASSPGGLTYGYTF
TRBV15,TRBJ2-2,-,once,TGTGCCACCAGCGAGAGGCGGGGAGCGAACACCGGGGAGCTGTTTTTT,CATSERRGANTGELFF